Below are 28 T cell receptor beta chains sequenced from a single sample in a study of CD8+ T cells in alopecia areata. Treatment in this sample: oral pan-JAK inhibitor, 5-10 mg twice daily. RNA was extracted and reverse transcribed into cDNA as the sequencing template. Clones were sequenced by immunoSEQ multiplex PCR, and TCRdb holds only the in-frame ones, with some missing. The data hold approximately 140,000 clones, with more than 85% observed a single time. Sequenced here: CD8+ T cells sorted from blood, sampled at week 4, from a patient treated with tofacitinib. The receptors stem from a human donor with alopecia areata.

This chain joins TRBV19 and TRBJ2-7, with D perhaps TRBD2 (6 bases). Germline loops: CDR1 LNHDA, CDR2 SQIVND (reference sequence). This CDR3 has 13 amino acids. Trimming left V 6 bases short and J 4 bases short, with 13 bases between. The DNA for the CDR3 is TGTGCCAGTAGCCAACGGGACTTTTACGAGCAGTACTTC. As protein: CASSQRDFYEQYF.

The gene calls are TRBV29-1 and TRBJ2-7, with 10 bases aligning to TRBD1. The CDR3 loop spans 13 amino acids. Trimming cost V 5 bases and J 3 bases; bases outside gene matches: 4. The V gene's germline CDR1 is SQVTM and CDR2 ANQGSEA. The DNA for the CDR3 is TGCAGCGTTCAGACAGGGGGCTTCTACGAGCAGTACTTC. This translates into CSVQTGGFYEQYF.

This clone was observed a few times. The chain couples TRBV7-8 to TRBJ2-3, with 10 nucleotides matching TRBD2. The CDR3 contains 17 residues. V was clipped by 3 bases and J by 3 bases; unmatched bases: 9. The V gene's germline CDR1 is SGHVS and CDR2 FQNEAQ. This CDR3 is CASSFLPTSGDTDTQYF. In DNA form, the CDR3 reads TGTGCCAGCAGCTTTTTACCCACTAGCGGGGATACAGATACGCAGTATTTT.

The count of this clone is one. V and J are TRBV9 and TRBJ1-2; D is possibly TRBD1 (6 bases). With 3 bases removed from V and 8 bases from J, the gap between germline ends came to 11 bases. The CDR3 length is 12 residues. Per germline, CDR1 SGDLS and CDR2 YYNGEE. The CDR3 here is CASSDRVDGYTF. CDR3 DNA sequence: TGTGCCAGCAGCGACAGGGTTGACGGCTACACCTTC.

The chain combines TRBV25-1 with TRBJ2-7, with a weak D call TRBD2 (7 bases). Germline CDR1 and CDR2: MGHDK and SYGVNS. The V and J ends lost 10 bases and 0 bases respectively, with 13 bases between them. The CDR3 contains 13 residues. The CDR3 coding sequence is TGTGCCACCCTAGCGGACAGCTCCTACGAGCAGTACTTC. It translates to CATLADSSYEQYF.

The chain carries TRBV27 and TRBJ2-2; 9 positions match TRBD2. The CDR3 is 16 residues long. Germline V gives CDR1 MNHEY, CDR2 SMNVEV (reference sequence). J lost 4 bases, V lost 1 base, and 4 bases had no gene match. The CDR3 DNA is TGTGCCAGCAGTTTATTGGCGGGGGGGCCCACCGGGGAGCTGTTTTTT. Its protein is CASSLLAGGPTGELFF.

The rearrangement uses TRBV7-9 and TRBJ1-5, with unresolved D. Trimming pared 2 bases from V and 6 bases from J, leaving 5 bases between. Germline V gene data show CDR1 as SEHNR and CDR2 as FQNEAQ (reference sequence). The CDR3 is 12 amino acids. This CDR3 reads CASSLSPQPQHF. The CDR3 DNA reads as TGTGCCAGCAGCTTATCTCCTCAGCCCCAGCATTTT.

This chain links TRBV9 with TRBJ1-1, with no clear D. The V gene's germline CDR1 is SGDLS and CDR2 YYNGEE. The length of the CDR3 is 12 residues. Trimming took off 0 bases at V and 3 bases at J, with 3 bases between the two ends. The CDR3 region is CASSVGHTEAFF. For the CDR3, the DNA is TGTGCCAGCAGCGTAGGTCACACTGAAGCTTTCTTT.

This chain links TRBV6-5 with TRBJ1-1, with a weak D call TRBD1 (6 bases). This CDR3 is built from 14 residues. The ends were cut back, 4 bases at V and 0 bases at J, with 9 bases in the middle. Per germline, CDR1 MNHEY and CDR2 SVGAGI. Here the CDR3 reads CASSLDRMNTEAFF. CDR3 bases: TGTGCCAGCAGTTTGGACAGAATGAACACTGAAGCTTTCTTT.

Points on this clone: The sample contains more than one DNA sequence encoding this CDR3. V usage is TRBV9 and J usage is TRBJ2-7; D may match TRBD1 or TRBD2 (6 bases each). The CDR3 has 15 residues. V gave up 0 bases and J gave up 4 bases, with 14 bases separating them. The germline CDR1 and CDR2 sequences are SGDLS and YYNGEE. The CDR3 reads CASSVEGGLSYEQYF. The DNA of the CDR3 is TGTGCCAGCAGCGTAGAGGGGGGACTGTCATACGAGCAGTACTTC.

The chain uses TRBV7-3 and TRBJ2-3, with D possibly matching TRBD1 (5 bases). Germline-derived CDR1 and CDR2 are SGHTA and FQGTGA. V was trimmed by 3 bases and J by 0 bases, leaving 7 bases between them. CDR3 length: 14 amino acids. CDR3 bases: TGTGCCAGCAGCTTCAAGGGGAGCACAGATACGCAGTATTTT. It yields the protein CASSFKGSTDTQYF.

The V gene is TRBV7-2, the J gene TRBJ2-2, with D perhaps TRBD1 (6 bases). The CDR3 has 14 amino acids. Between the trimmed V and J ends, which lost 4 bases and 2 bases, there was a span of 8 bases. Looked up from germline, CDR1 is SGHTA and CDR2 is FQGNSA. In DNA form, the CDR3 reads TGTGCCAGCAGCTCCAGGGGAAACACCGGGGAGCTGTTTTTT. Encoded protein: CASSSRGNTGELFF.

The chain joins TRBV9 to TRBJ2-6; D ambiguous. The germline gives CDR1 SGDLS, CDR2 YYNGEE. Between the trimmed V and J ends, which lost 3 bases and 0 bases, there was a span of 16 bases. There are 18 residues in the CDR3. CDR3 DNA: TGTGCCAGCAGCGACAAGGTTTACAGTAGCTCTGGGGCCAACGTCCTGACTTTC. Translating gives CASSDKVYSSSGANVLTF. Full variable domain (remainder filled in from reference TRBV9 and TRBJ2-6): DSGVTQTPKHLITATGQRVTLRCSPRSGDLSVYWYQQSLDQGLQFLIQYYNGEERAKGNILERFSAQQFPDLHSELNLSSLELGDSALYFCASSDKVYSSSGANVLTFGAGSRLTVL.

The chain recombines TRBV19 with TRBJ2-7, with a weak D call TRBD2 (5 bases). V was cut by 8 bases and J by 2 bases, with 7 bases left in between. The germline CDR1 and CDR2 sequences are LNHDA and SQIVND (reference sequence). The CDR3 consists of 11 residues. For the CDR3, the DNA is TGTGCCAGTGAGGGAGCCTACGAGCAGTACTTC. Protein product: CASEGAYEQYF.

The rearrangement joins TRBV5-7 to TRBJ2-2; D possibly matches TRBD1 or TRBD2 (5 bases each). TRBV5-7 is placed among ORFs of uncertain function. This CDR3 contains 19 residues. Trimming took 1 base from V and 0 from J, leaving 19 bases between them. The CDR3 DNA sequence: TGTGCCAGCAGCTTGATGAGGGGCCGGCACGCCGCGAACACCGGGGAGCTGTTTTTT. It encodes CASSLMRGRHAANTGELFF.

The chain uses TRBV10-3 and TRBJ2-3, with D unclear. The germline V gene has CDR1 ENHRY and CDR2 SYGVKD. V was cut by 2 bases and J by 2 bases, with 20 bases left in between. The CDR3 sequence is 18 residues long. The CDR3 sequence: CAISEALLGPNATDTQYF. The DNA for the CDR3 is TGTGCCATCAGTGAGGCGCTACTTGGACCGAATGCCACAGATACGCAGTATTTT.

This chain links TRBV15 with TRBJ2-6; D is possibly TRBD1 or TRBD2 (5 bases each). The germline gives CDR1 LNHNV, CDR2 YYDKDF (reference sequence). The CDR3 covers 15 residues. The V gene lost 5 bases and the J gene lost 1 base, with 9 bases spanning the gap. The CDR3 reads CATSQEGSGANVLTF. The CDR3 nucleotides are TGTGCCACCAGCCAAGAGGGGTCTGGGGCCAACGTCCTGACTTTC.

The chain is built from TRBV2 and TRBJ2-7; tentative D call: TRBD2 (5 bases). Germline-derived CDR1 and CDR2 are SNHLY and FYNNEI. V was pared by 4 bases and J by 4 bases, with 14 bases between. CDR3 length: 14 amino acids. The CDR3 sequence: CASSGSSRTYEQYF. CDR3 coding DNA: TGTGCCAGCAGTGGGAGTTCTAGGACTTACGAGCAGTACTTC.

V and J are TRBV27 and TRBJ2-7, with 9 bases identical to TRBD1. The CDR3 length is 14 residues. V lost 2 bases, J lost 2 bases, and 1 base stayed unmatched. Germline V CDR1 and CDR2: MNHEY, SMNVEV (reference sequence). The CDR3 here is CASSLGQGPYEQYF. CDR3 coding DNA: TGTGCCAGCAGTTTAGGACAGGGGCCCTACGAGCAGTACTTC.

The rearrangement joins TRBV29-1 to TRBJ2-2; no reliable D call. This CDR3 contains 15 residues. Germline V CDR1 and CDR2: SQVTM, ANQGSEA. V was clipped by 4 bases and J by 1 base, with 13 bases between them. CDR3 region: CSVASSGQNTGELFF. CDR3 in DNA: TGCAGCGTTGCTAGTAGTGGCCAGAACACCGGGGAGCTGTTTTTT.

The rearrangement links TRBV2 to TRBJ2-2; the D is unclear. This CDR3 comprises 12 residues. V lost 8 bases, J lost 6 bases, and 10 bases lay in between. Looked up from germline, CDR1 is SNHLY and CDR2 is FYNNEI. CDR3 region: CASVRAAGELFF. CDR3 in DNA: TGTGCCAGCGTAAGGGCCGCCGGGGAGCTGTTTTTT.

V is TRBV9 and J is TRBJ2-1; TRBD2 matches 9 bases. The CDR3 is made up of 15 amino acids. J gave up 5 bases and V 2 bases, and 5 bases lay outside the gene matches. Germline lookup yields CDR1 SGDLS and CDR2 YYNGEE. The CDR3 here is CASSVDLAGHNEQFF. CDR3 DNA sequence: TGTGCCAGCAGCGTTGACCTAGCGGGGCACAATGAGCAGTTCTTC.

The genes are TRBV30 and TRBJ1-1; D is unclear. The V and J ends lost 1 base and 1 base respectively, with 7 bases between them. The CDR3 extends over 13 amino acids. From germline, CDR1 is GTSNPN and CDR2 SVGIG (reference sequence). For the CDR3, the DNA is TGTGCCTGGAGTGGGGAGGGGAACACTGAAGCTTTCTTT. Translating it yields CAWSGEGNTEAFF.

The chain employs TRBV7-2 and TRBJ2-7, with 7 positions matching TRBD1. V lost 2 bases and J lost 4; bases outside the gene matches: 8. Germline V CDR1 and CDR2: SGHTA, FQGNSA. The CDR3 consists of 15 residues. This chain's CDR3 is CASSLKLQGRYEQYF. The CDR3 DNA is TGTGCCAGCAGCTTAAAGTTACAGGGGCGATACGAGCAGTACTTC. Full variable domain (remainder filled in from reference TRBV7-2 and TRBJ2-7): GAGVSQSPSNKVTEKGKDVELRCDPISGHTALYWYRQSLGQGLEFLIYFQGNSAPDKSGLPSDRFSAERTGGSVSTLTIQRTQQEDSAVYLCASSLKLQGRYEQYFGPGTRLTVT.

By frequency in the sample, this clone is medium-sized (0.01 to 0.1%). The V call is TRBV27, the J call TRBJ2-7; 7 nucleotides align to TRBD1. This CDR3 comprises 14 residues. Germline-derived CDR1 and CDR2 are MNHEY and SMNVEV (reference sequence). V lost 4 bases and J lost 0; bases outside the gene matches: 3. CDR3 DNA sequence: TGTGCCAGCAGTTGGGGACAGAACTCCTACGAGCAGTACTTC. It is translated as CASSWGQNSYEQYF.

The V call is TRBV29-1, the J call TRBJ2-7; 10 bases fit TRBD2. The germline CDR1 and CDR2 sequences are SQVTM and ANQGSEA. The V gene end was trimmed by 5 bases and the J gene end by 3 bases; junction bases not matched to a gene: 7. This CDR3 contains 14 residues. Written as DNA, the CDR3 is TGCAGCGTTTGGACTAGCGGAGCCGGCTACGAGCAGTACTTC. Protein: CSVWTSGAGYEQYF.

This sequence joins TRBV9 and TRBJ2-1; tentatively, D is TRBD1 or TRBD2 (5 bases each). Per the germline V gene, CDR1 is SGDLS and CDR2 is YYNGEE. V dropped 9 bases and J dropped 9 bases, with 19 bases sitting between them. CDR3 length equals 13 residues. The CDR3 region has the DNA TGTGCCACCGGGACGGCCCTAATAAGTGAGCAGTTCTTC. Its translation is CATGTALISEQFF. Looking up the rest from reference TRBV9 and TRBJ2-1 gives the full variable domain: DSGVTQTPKHLITATGQRVTLRCSPRSGDLSVYWYQQSLDQGLQFLIQYYNGEERAKGNILERFSAQQFPDLHSELNLSSLELGDSALYFCATGTALISEQFFGPGTRLTVL.

This clone showed up just a few times. The genes are TRBV5-4 and TRBJ2-7, with 8 bases lining up with TRBD1. CDR3 length: 15 residues. Germline-derived CDR1 and CDR2 are SGHNT and YYREEE (reference sequence). V gave up 1 base and J gave up 3 bases; unmatched junction bases: 6. Here the CDR3 DNA reads TGTGCCAGCAGCTTGTTGGACAGGGCCGTCTACGAGCAGTACTTC. It specifies CASSLLDRAVYEQYF. Variable domain in full (rest from reference TRBV5-4 and TRBJ2-7): ETGVTQSPTHLIKTRGQQVTLRCSSQSGHNTVSWYQQALGQGPQFIFQYYREEENGRGNFPPRFSGLQFPNYSSELNVNALELDDSALYLCASSLLDRAVYEQYFGPGTRLTVT.